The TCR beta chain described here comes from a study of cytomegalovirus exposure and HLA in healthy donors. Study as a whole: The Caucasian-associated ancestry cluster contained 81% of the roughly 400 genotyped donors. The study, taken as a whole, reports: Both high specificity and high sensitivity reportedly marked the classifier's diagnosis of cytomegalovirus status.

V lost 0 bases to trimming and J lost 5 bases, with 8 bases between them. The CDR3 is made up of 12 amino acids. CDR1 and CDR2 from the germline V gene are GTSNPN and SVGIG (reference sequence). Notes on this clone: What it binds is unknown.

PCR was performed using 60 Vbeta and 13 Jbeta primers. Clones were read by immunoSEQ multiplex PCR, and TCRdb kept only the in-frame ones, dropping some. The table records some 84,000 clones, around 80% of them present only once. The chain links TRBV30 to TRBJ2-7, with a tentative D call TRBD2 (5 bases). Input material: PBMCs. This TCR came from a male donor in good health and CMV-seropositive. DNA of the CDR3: TGTGCCTGGAGTGTATGGGGAGACGAGCAGTACTTC. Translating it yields CAWSVWGDEQYF.